This TCR beta chain comes out of a study of blood T cell repertoires in COVID-19. This table comes from immunoSEQ multiplex PCR, and its TCRdb copy is limited to in-frame clones, with some not included. Of 200,000 to 250,000 clones in the sample, 80% to 90% were seen once. CDR1 and CDR2 from the germline V gene are MNHEY and SVGAGI. With V trimmed by 7 bases and J by 8 bases, 13 bases remained unmatched. The CDR3 has 15 amino acids. Sequenced input: peripheral blood. The chain combines TRBV6-5 with TRBJ2-1; 8 bases match TRBD2. This TCR was sampled from an older woman who had recovered from COVID-19. The CDR3 DNA is TGTGCCAGCAACCCCGGGACTAGGATCTCTGATGAGCAGTTCTTC. This sequence encodes CASNPGTRISDEQFF.